This T cell receptor (beta chain) was observed in a study of blood T cell repertoires in COVID-19. Trimming took 3 bases from V and 3 from J; bases not matched to a gene: 5. Germline V gene lookup returns CDR1 SGHTA and CDR2 FQGNSA. The CDR3 runs 16 residues. Some clones are missing from TCRdb's copy, which holds only in-frame ones; the method was immunoSEQ multiplex PCR. Here the sample spans roughly 400,000 clones, roughly 87% being singletons. Sequencing was done on a sample of PBMCs or T cells enriched from blood (not recorded which). The source of this sequence is a woman aged 35 to 49 with acute COVID-19. The rearrangement uses TRBV7-2 and TRBJ2-1, with TRBD2 identical over 10 bases. CDR3 region: CASSLTGLAIYNEQFF. CDR3 nucleotides: TGTGCCAGCAGCTTGACGGGACTAGCGATCTACAATGAGCAGTTCTTC.